Listed below are T cell receptor beta chains from one sample, sequenced in a study of cytomegalovirus exposure and HLA in healthy donors. Sequencing was performed with immunoSEQ multiplex PCR; in TCRdb, only in-frame clones are kept and a portion is missing. The sample comprises almost 200,000 clones, around 77% of which are singletons, and roughly 2% rests with the top ten. Sample: PBMCs. Receptor source: a man aged 25-45 years in good health and CMV-seronegative. CDR3s include the opening cysteine and the closing phenylalanine or tryptophan. Each record gives: clone size, J gene, D gene, V gene, CDR3 protein, CDR3 DNA. The D gene is left open where the match is weak. Rows may omit the clone size; those that give it use once, few, many or a size class.

once,TRBJ1-1,NA,TRBV7-9,CASSLVGRRGKENTEAFF,TGTGCCAGCAGCTTAGTAGGGAGGCGAGGGAAGGAGAACACTGAAGCTTTCTTT
NA,TRBJ1-5,NA,TRBV2,CASSDEGLGNQPQHF,TGTGCCAGCAGTGACGAGGGTTTAGGCAATCAGCCCCAGCATTTT
NA,TRBJ1-5,NA,TRBV7-2,CASSPRGGVNQPQHF,TGTGCCAGCAGCCCCCGCGGGGGGGTCAATCAGCCCCAGCATTTT
NA,TRBJ1-2,TRBD1,TRBV11-2,CASSLPGVQGAQGYTF,TGTGCCAGCAGCCTCCCTGGGGTCCAGGGGGCGCAAGGCTACACCTTC
few,TRBJ1-5,TRBD1,TRBV6-1,CASSEGTGGFQPQHF,TGTGCCAGCAGTGAAGGGACAGGGGGCTTTCAGCCCCAGCATTTT
NA,TRBJ1-1,NA,TRBV15,CATSRAAKGLEAFF,TGTGCCACCAGCAGAGCCGCCAAGGGGCTTGAAGCTTTCTTT
once,TRBJ2-5,NA,TRBV28,CASSSAVKETQYF,TGTGCCAGCAGTTCGGCGGTCAAAGAGACCCAGTACTTC
NA,TRBJ2-3,NA,TRBV28,CASSLRTSPQYF,TGTGCCAGCAGTTTACGCACTAGCCCGCAGTATTTT
NA,TRBJ2-3,TRBD2,TRBV28,CASSLLGTSGRDTQYF,TGTGCCAGCAGTTTATTGGGAACTAGCGGGAGAGATACGCAGTATTTT
once,TRBJ2-1,TRBD2,TRBV14,CASRNSGSNEQFF,TGTGCCAGCAGGAATAGCGGGAGCAATGAGCAGTTCTTC
NA,TRBJ1-5,TRBD1,TRBV5-8,CASSIGTEGNRQPQHF,TGTGCCAGCAGCATAGGGACAGAGGGTAATCGGCAGCCCCAGCATTTT
NA,TRBJ1-5,TRBD1,TRBV5-6,CASSHDRGLSNQPQHF,TGTGCCAGCAGCCACGACAGGGGCCTTAGCAATCAGCCCCAGCATTTT
NA,TRBJ2-2,NA,TRBV5-5,CASSFPGPGELFF,TGTGCCAGCAGCTTCCCAGGGCCCGGGGAGCTGTTTTTT
once,TRBJ1-1,NA,TRBV5-6,CASSYGAVFGGLNTEAFF,TGTGCCAGCAGCTATGGGGCAGTCTTCGGAGGGTTGAACACTGAAGCTTTCTTT
NA,TRBJ2-2,NA,TRBV5-1,CASSPRTNTGELFF,TGCGCCAGCAGCCCCCGTACGAACACCGGGGAGCTGTTTTTT
NA,TRBJ2-7,TRBD1,TRBV5-6,CASSTRQGAWYEQYF,TGTGCCAGCAGCACCAGACAGGGGGCGTGGTACGAGCAGTACTTC
NA,TRBJ1-1,NA,TRBV7-9,CASGDYEAFF,TGTGCCAGCGGGGACTATGAAGCTTTCTTT
NA,TRBJ1-5,NA,TRBV25-1,CASSDEGGNQPQHF,TGTGCCAGCAGTGACGAAGGAGGCAATCAGCCCCAGCATTTT
NA,TRBJ2-5,NA,TRBV19,CAVRANQETQYF,TGTGCCGTAAGAGCGAACCAAGAGACCCAGTACTTC
once,TRBJ2-6,NA,TRBV28,CASTARSPSGANVLTF,TGTGCCAGCACTGCTCGGAGTCCCTCTGGGGCCAACGTCCTGACTTTC
NA,TRBJ2-3,TRBD1,TRBV5-1,CASRLGQDATDTQYF,TGCGCCAGCAGGTTGGGACAGGACGCCACAGATACGCAGTATTTT
NA,TRBJ2-3,TRBD2,TRBV11-2,CASSWALLAGGSTDTQYF,TGTGCCAGCAGCTGGGCCTTACTAGCGGGAGGTTCCACAGATACGCAGTATTTT
NA,TRBJ2-3,NA,TRBV11-2,CASSRRGGTDTQYF,TGTGCCAGCAGCCGGCGTGGCGGGACAGATACGCAGTATTTT
NA,TRBJ1-2,TRBD1,TRBV19,CASSMPGQGKYGYTF,TGTGCCAGTAGTATGCCGGGACAGGGTAAATATGGCTACACCTTC
once,TRBJ1-1,NA,TRBV6-4,CASSDSAGLQGTAFF,TGTGCCAGCAGTGACTCGGCAGGGCTACAGGGAACAGCTTTCTTT
few,TRBJ2-3,NA,TRBV29-1,CSVEYRTEDTQYF,TGCAGCGTTGAGTATAGGACAGAAGATACGCAGTATTTT
NA,TRBJ1-2,TRBD1,TRBV28,CASSRDSYGYTF,TGTGCCAGCAGTCGGGACAGCTATGGCTACACCTTC
NA,TRBJ2-1,TRBD2,TRBV13,CASSTRLAGGIYSYNEQFF,TGTGCCAGCAGCACTCGACTAGCGGGAGGTATTTACTCCTACAATGAGCAGTTCTTC
NA,TRBJ1-4,NA,TRBV5-1,CASSLSGGEYEKLFF,TGCGCCAGCAGCTTGAGTGGGGGCGAATATGAAAAACTGTTTTTT
NA,TRBJ2-3,NA,TRBV11-2,CASSLNTDTQYF,TGTGCCAGCAGCCTAAACACAGATACGCAGTATTTT
NA,TRBJ1-1,NA,TRBV13,CASSYPGGLNTEAFF,TGTGCCAGCAGCTATCCCGGAGGGCTGAACACTGAAGCTTTCTTT
NA,TRBJ2-6,NA,TRBV2,CASTGSGANVLTF,TGTGCCAGCACAGGGTCTGGGGCCAACGTCCTGACTTTC
NA,TRBJ2-1,TRBD1,TRBV5-4,CASSSRKDRVINEQFF,TGTGCCAGCAGCTCCCGGAAGGACAGGGTTATCAATGAGCAGTTCTTC
NA,TRBJ2-3,TRBD1,TRBV28,CASSFTRKDRSTDTQYF,TGTGCCAGCAGCTTCACCCGCAAGGACAGGAGCACAGATACGCAGTATTTT
once,TRBJ2-3,NA,TRBV4-1,CASSPTAMGGFTDTQYF,TGCGCCAGCAGCCCAACGGCGATGGGGGGTTTCACAGATACGCAGTATTTT
NA,TRBJ2-5,NA,TRBV6-5,CASSAIGETQYF,TGTGCCAGCAGTGCAATCGGGGAGACCCAGTACTTC
few,TRBJ2-1,TRBD2,TRBV14,CASSPRSFSGRLNEQFF,TGTGCCAGCAGCCCCCGGTCCTTCAGCGGGAGGCTCAATGAGCAGTTCTTC
NA,TRBJ1-1,NA,TRBV10-1,CASSGTVNTEAFF,TGCGCCAGCAGTGGAACAGTGAACACTGAAGCTTTCTTT
NA,TRBJ2-7,TRBD1,TRBV9,CASSIRQGPYEQYF,TGTGCCAGCAGCATCAGACAGGGCCCCTACGAGCAGTACTTC
NA,TRBJ2-2,NA,TRBV5-4,CASSLSLRQGSTGELFF,TGTGCCAGCAGCTTGAGTTTGAGGCAGGGGAGTACCGGGGAGCTGTTTTTT
NA,TRBJ1-6,TRBD1,TRBV13,CASSLVTGGPNSPLHF,TGTGCCAGCAGCTTAGTGACAGGGGGACCTAATTCACCCCTCCACTTT
NA,TRBJ2-1,TRBD1,TRBV6-1,CAASGQGRWFF,TGTGCAGCTTCTGGACAGGGCCGGTGGTTCTTC
few,TRBJ2-7,NA,TRBV10-2,CASRGQAYEQYF,TGCGCCAGCAGGGGTCAGGCCTACGAGCAGTACTTC
few,TRBJ1-2,NA,TRBV13,CASSFGRALNYGYTF,TGTGCCAGCAGCTTTGGCAGGGCCTTGAACTATGGCTACACCTTC
NA,TRBJ1-4,NA,TRBV6-1,CASSETTRGYEKLFF,TGTGCCAGCAGTGAGACAACCCGGGGATACGAAAAACTGTTTTTT
NA,TRBJ2-7,TRBD2,TRBV28,CASRIPRASGSYEQYF,TGTGCCAGCAGGATACCTAGGGCTAGCGGCTCCTACGAGCAGTACTTC